This T cell receptor (beta chain) is from a study of T cells in narcolepsy. Only in-frame clones appear in the TCRdb table, and some are missing; sequencing was by immunoSEQ multiplex PCR. Here the sample spans over 30,000 clones, about 85% being singletons. Source material: CD45RA- memory CD4+ T cells from PBMCs. This TCR was recovered from a human donor with narcolepsy.

CDR3 sequence: CSASQDEKLFF. In nucleotides, the CDR3 is TGCAGTGCTAGCCAAGATGAAAAACTGTTTTTT. This chain links TRBV20-1 with TRBJ1-4; D is undetermined. V was pared by 3 bases and J by 6 bases, with 5 bases between. The CDR3 has 11 residues. CDR1 is DFQATT and CDR2 is SNEGSKA in the germline V gene (reference sequence).